This paragraph covers one T cell receptor (beta chain) sequence. Its antigen is currently unknown. This CDR3 contains 12 residues. V was shortened by 2 bases and J by 4 bases, with 6 bases between the two germline ends. Per the germline V gene, CDR1 is MNHNY and CDR2 is SVGAGI (reference sequence). These data originate in a study of response to subunit inactivated influenza vaccine. A single record per CDR3 protein comes from TCRdb applying MiXCR to the RT-PCR reads. The sample includes 860,000 or so distinct CDR3 sequences, 21% of them seen just once. Study observations and caveats: The authors suggested that few new T cells are recruited per seasonal influenza vaccination.

This TCR was sampled from a man aged 50-60 years who received an inactivated influenza vaccine. The chain joins TRBV6-6 to TRBJ2-7; no reliable D call. The sample was PBMCs from blood, taken roughly 5 days after vaccination. The CDR3 is CASSYLNYEQYF. The CDR3 DNA reads as TGTGCCAGCAGTTACCTCAATTACGAGCAGTACTTC.